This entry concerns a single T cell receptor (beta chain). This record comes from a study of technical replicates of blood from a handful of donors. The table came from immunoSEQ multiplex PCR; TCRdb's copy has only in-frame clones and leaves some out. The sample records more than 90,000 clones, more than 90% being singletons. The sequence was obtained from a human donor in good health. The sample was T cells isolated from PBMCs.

The CDR3 region is CASMRISTDTQYF. CDR3 DNA sequence: TGTGCCAGCATGAGGATTTCCACAGATACGCAGTATTTT. The chain combines TRBV2 with TRBJ2-3; D is unresolved. Germline lookup yields CDR1 SNHLY and CDR2 FYNNEI. V lost 7 bases and J 2 bases, leaving 10 bases between the germline ends. The CDR3 is 13 residues long.